This TCR beta chain comes out of a study of PD-1 blockade in classical Hodgkin lymphoma. Study-level findings and limits: When set against healthy donors, newly diagnosed patients were reported to show lower baseline TCR diversity. Unlike CD8+ TCR diversity, which did not rise significantly by C4D1, CD4+ TCR diversity did. Nothing has yet pinned down what causes the repertoire differences, possibly disease activity or prior therapy. Any patient who commenced nivolumab under 1 year after ASCT was excluded.

All trial patients relapsed after autologous stem cell transplantation. Sequencing used immunoSEQ multiplex PCR; TCRdb keeps in-frame clones, though not all of them. The sample shows approximately 44,000 clones, approximately 64% of them seen only once. On this clone itself: Its specificity is not known.

CDR1 and CDR2 (germline): LGHNA, YSLEER. The length of the CDR3 is 17 residues. Trimming removed 0 bases at V and 4 bases at J, with 18 bases between. The origin of this receptor is a human donor with classical Hodgkin lymphoma. Source: peripheral blood mononuclear cells (PBMCs), taken at baseline. The J gene is TRBJ1-2, the V gene TRBV4-3; D uncertain. CDR3 DNA: TGCGCCAGCAGCCAAGACCCCTTCGTAAGCGGAGGCTATGGCTACACCTTC. Translating it yields CASSQDPFVSGGYGYTF.